This record covers a single TCR beta chain. Its antigen is currently not known. Per-base quality was not reported, and no clone a single base away is much larger than it. This entry is derived from a study of T cell responses to AZD1222 COVID-19 vaccine (TCRdb year 2021). In terms of the full investigation: AZD1222 recipients given second doses at about 4 weeks or at about 12 weeks were pooled, since spike-specific TCR depth and breadth were not found to differ between the two schedules. Trial participants were enrolled by age into subgroups of 18-55, 56-69 and 70-plus years, and around 140, 26 and 57 TCR-sequenced participants, respectively, were included in these subgroups. TCR sequencing covered some 250 trial participants: around 210 given two doses of AZD1222 and around 25 given two doses of MenACWY control vaccine.

The sample's time point, from its label and the paper: baseline before first vaccination. Samples from vaccinated people were obtained from the UK trials COV001 and COV002, which included a single-blind randomized controlled phase 2/3 trial of AZD1222 (ChAdOx1 nCoV-19) in healthy adults. Trial participant PBMC samples were collected at day 0 and day 28 after the second dose for TCRbeta chain sequencing. V and J are trimmed by 3 bases and 6 bases, and the gene matches miss 9 bases of the junction. The CDR1 and CDR2 encoded by the germline V gene (reference sequence) are LNHNV and YYDKDF. The CDR3 contains 16 residues, cysteine and phenylalanine counted. CDR3 DNA is the only sequence kept; it has 48 bases, read in frame from the first base. What the study reported, not specific to this receptor: The 56-69-year group was small, and its depth increase did not reach significance, likely because of low power. Epitopes outside the regions mutated in the B.1.351 and B.1.1.7 variants were reportedly recognized by nearly half of the unique spike-specific TCRs. Participants were mostly white British, with more females than males. The authors suggested clonal diversity may have been underestimated. A significant rise in spike-specific TCR breadth and depth was observed after two AZD1222 doses relative to day 0 and relative to MenACWY recipients. Conclusions about previously exposed vaccinees are limited, since just five or six AZD1222 recipients were seropositive for SARS-CoV-2 at baseline. The vaccine-associated CD4 TCRs covered the entire spike protein, and the dominant responses fell in regions 160-218 and 743-854. No day 14 peak-response samples were available, so repertoires were characterized only after the peak T cell response.

The CDR3 regions of human TCRbeta chains were analyzed by immunosequencing. The paper's processing steps were these. TCRs in the repertoires were matched against a reference library of SARS-CoV-2-specific TCRs that had been generated with the MIRA antigen-specificity platform. Breadth meant the fraction of unique TCRs that were SARS-CoV-2-associated, whereas depth meant the fraction of total T cells that were SARS-CoV-2-associated. Each spike-specific TCR was assigned to its reactive spike region and to a CD4 or CD8 class using the MIRA data. Log10-transformed breadth and depth values were compared by one-way ANOVA with Sidak's multiple comparisons tests. As stored in TCRdb, this immuneACCESS dataset retains in-frame rearrangements with V and J assigned. A fraction of the clones does not appear; measured against another copy, unresolved V genes explain less than half of the discrepancy, and the remainder lacks a known reason. Clone size and the V and J calls come from that table; the DNA yielded D and trimming. The sample yields approximately 130,000 clones; over 85% were counted once. About 0.86% of the sample rests with the top ten.

This receptor was identified in an adult in good health. The rearrangement combines TRBV15 with TRBJ2-3, with TRBD1 identical over 10 junction bases. The source material was peripheral blood, sampled on day 0 of AZD1222 vaccination. The CDR3 reads as follows: CATSSVRGQGIDTQYF. The DNA reads as follows: TGTGCCACCAGCAGTGTTCGGGGACAGGGGATCGATACGCAGTATTTT.